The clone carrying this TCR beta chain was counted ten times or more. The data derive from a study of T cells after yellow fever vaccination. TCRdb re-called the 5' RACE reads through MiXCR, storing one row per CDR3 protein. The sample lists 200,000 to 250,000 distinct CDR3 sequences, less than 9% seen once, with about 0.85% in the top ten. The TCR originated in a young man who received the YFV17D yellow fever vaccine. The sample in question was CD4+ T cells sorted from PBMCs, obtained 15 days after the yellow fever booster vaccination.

CDR3 DNA sequence: TGTGCCAGCAGCTCTGTTCGAGCCCAGGGAAGCAATTCACCCCTCCACTTT. Protein product: CASSSVRAQGSNSPLHF. The chain is built from TRBV7-9 and TRBJ1-6; D might be TRBD1 (5 bases). CDR3 length equals 17 residues. With 4 bases removed from V and 7 bases from J, the gap between germline ends came to 20 bases. Germline values: CDR1 SEHNR, CDR2 FQNEAQ (reference sequence).